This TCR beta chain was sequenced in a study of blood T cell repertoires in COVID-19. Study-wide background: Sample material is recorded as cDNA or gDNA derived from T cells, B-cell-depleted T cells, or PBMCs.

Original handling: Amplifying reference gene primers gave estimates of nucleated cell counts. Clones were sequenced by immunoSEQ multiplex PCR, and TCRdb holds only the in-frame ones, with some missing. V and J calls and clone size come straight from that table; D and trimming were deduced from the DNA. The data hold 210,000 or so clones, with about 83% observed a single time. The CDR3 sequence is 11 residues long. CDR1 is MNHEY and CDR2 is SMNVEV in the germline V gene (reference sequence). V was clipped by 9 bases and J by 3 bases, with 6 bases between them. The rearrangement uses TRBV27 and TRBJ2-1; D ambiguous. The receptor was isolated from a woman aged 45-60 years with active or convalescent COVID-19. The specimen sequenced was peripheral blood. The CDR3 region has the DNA TGTGCCAGTCGGGTCTACAATGAGCAGTTCTTC. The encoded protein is CASRVYNEQFF.